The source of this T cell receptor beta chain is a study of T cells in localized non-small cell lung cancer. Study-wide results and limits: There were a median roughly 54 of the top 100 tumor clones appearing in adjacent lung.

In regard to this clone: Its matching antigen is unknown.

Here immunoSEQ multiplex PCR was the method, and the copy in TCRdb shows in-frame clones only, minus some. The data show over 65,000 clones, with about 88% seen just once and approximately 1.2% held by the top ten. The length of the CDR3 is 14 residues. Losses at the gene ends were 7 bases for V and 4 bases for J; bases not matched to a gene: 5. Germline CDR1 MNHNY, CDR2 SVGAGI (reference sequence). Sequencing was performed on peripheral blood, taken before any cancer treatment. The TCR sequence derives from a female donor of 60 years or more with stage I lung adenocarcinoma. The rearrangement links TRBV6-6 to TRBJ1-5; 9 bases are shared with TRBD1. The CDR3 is CASTGQGRNQPQHF. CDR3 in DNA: TGTGCCAGCACCGGACAGGGGCGGAATCAGCCCCAGCATTTT.